This T cell receptor beta chain was captured by sequencing in a study of blood T cell repertoires in COVID-19. About the research overall: Italy, Spain and the United States were the sources of the convalescent and acute COVID-19 samples. T cells, B-cell-depleted T cells, or PBMCs provided the cDNA or gDNA that served as material.

As handled by the study authors: Estimates of nucleated cell counts were drawn from the amplification of reference gene primers. Data came from immunoSEQ multiplex PCR; TCRdb stores just in-frame clones and leaves some out. For V, J and clone size, that table is used; D and trimming come from the DNA. The sample has around 250,000 clones; around 93% are singletons. Participants had their cohort set by participant-reported clinical history. The CDR3 sequence is 16 residues long. Trimming took off 2 bases at V and 1 base at J, with 15 bases between the two ends. Germline loops: CDR1 MNHEY, CDR2 SVGEGT. The chain joins TRBV6-2 or TRBV6-3 to TRBJ2-7; no clear D. The receptor was isolated from a human donor in a cohort exposed to, infected with or recovered from COVID-19 (not recorded which). The donor label of this sample is uncertain. The source material was PBMCs or T cells enriched from blood (not recorded which). Here the CDR3 reads CASSYLPTKASYEQYF. CDR3 DNA: TGTGCCAGCAGTTACCTCCCGACAAAGGCGTCCTACGAGCAGTACTTC.